Sequencing of this TCR beta chain was carried out in a study of T cells in women clearing cervical HPV infection. Looking at the study overall: HLA type stays a possible confounder, typing being limited.

All participants had a single incident cervical HPV16 infection, and prevalent HPV16 infections were excluded. The table came from immunoSEQ multiplex PCR; TCRdb's copy has only in-frame clones and leaves some out. This table lists around 39,000 clones. Broader study findings: Cases and controls were distinguished at AUC 0.83 by richness and V genes.

With respect to this clone: The antigen remains undetermined. The read falls 3 residues short of the CDR3 end, and the missing part is taken from the germline J gene.

Trimming stripped 2 bases from V and 5 bases from J, with 9 bases between. The CDR3 length is 12 residues. Germline values: CDR1 SQVTM, CDR2 ANQGSEA. This sequence was found in a woman aged 18-70 years with a cervical HPV16 infection that either progressed to CIN3+ or cleared (not recorded which). This chain uses TRBV29-1 with TRBJ1-2; tentative D call: TRBD1 (6 bases). Sequencing was carried out using blood buffy coat. The sequenced part of the CDR3 DNA is TGCAGCGTTGAAAACAGGGAATATGGC. Residues: CSVENREYG. The entire CDR3 is CSVENREYGYTF.